Below are 2 T cell receptor beta chains sequenced from a single sample in a study of cytomegalovirus exposure and HLA in healthy donors. Measured with immunoSEQ multiplex PCR; TCRdb has only the in-frame clones, and not every one. The sample lists 100,000 to 150,000 clones, around 96% occurring once. The sequencing sample was made of PBMCs. Receptors were obtained from a man aged 18 to 30 in good health and CMV-seronegative.

V gene TRBV5-1 combines with J gene TRBJ1-4; perhaps TRBD1 as D (6 bases). With 0 bases removed from V and 4 bases from J, the gap between germline ends came to 16 bases. This CDR3 region has 17 residues. CDR1 and CDR2 from the germline V gene are SGHRS and YFSETQ. The CDR3, as DNA: TGCGCCAGCAGCTTGGCGAATCCAGGGGCTGGTAATGAAAAACTGTTTTTT. Protein product: CASSLANPGAGNEKLFF.

The rearrangement uses TRBV5-4 and TRBJ2-2; D is unclear. V was clipped by 0 bases and J by 2 bases, with 14 bases between them. Germline lookup yields CDR1 SGHNT and CDR2 YYREEE (reference sequence). The CDR3 loop spans 17 amino acids. In DNA form, the CDR3 reads TGTGCCAGCAGCTTGGATAGTAGGAGCCAAAACACCGGGGAGCTGTTTTTT. It is translated as CASSLDSRSQNTGELFF.